Listed below are T cell receptor beta chains from one sample, sequenced in a study of cytotoxic CD8 clonotypes in ibrutinib-treated CLL. Assay: immunoSEQ multiplex PCR; the TCRdb copy retains only in-frame clones and omits some. The profile covers under 200,000 clones, with 81% appearing a single time and roughly 1.9% taken by the ten largest. This material consisted of PBMCs, taken after 12 months of ibrutinib treatment. The origin of the receptors is a human donor with chronic lymphocytic leukemia. CDR3s leave out the opening cysteine and the closing phenylalanine or tryptophan. The size entry is marked missing in some rows and otherwise reads once, few, many or a size class.

abundance: .; v_gene: TRBV6-4; CDR3aa: ASSDSHLLTSSGGYYEQY
abundance: few; v_gene: TRBV5-4; CDR3aa: ASSWDRGTYEQY
abundance: .; v_gene: TRBV30; CDR3aa: AWSSNRAKNQPQH
abundance: .; v_gene: TRBV6-5; CDR3aa: ASSEFNYGYT
abundance: .; v_gene: TRBV4-2; CDR3aa: ASSGKGGGANTDTQY
abundance: .; v_gene: TRBV4-1; CDR3aa: ASSPEGYNTGELF
abundance: .; v_gene: TRBV19; CDR3aa: ASSDPLAGGREQY
abundance: once; v_gene: TRBV4-3; CDR3aa: ASSRDSSRRSEQY
abundance: .; v_gene: TRBV4-1; CDR3aa: ASSTRYLQGTEAF
abundance: .; v_gene: TRBV28; CDR3aa: ASSQGKNTEAF
abundance: .; v_gene: TRBV5-6; CDR3aa: ASSFVQGRGTEAF
abundance: .; v_gene: TRBV7-9; CDR3aa: ASSSHRSYNEQF
abundance: .; v_gene: TRBV28; CDR3aa: ASSWTGLSNQPQH
abundance: .; v_gene: TRBV28; CDR3aa: ASYLFQYGYT
abundance: once; v_gene: TRBV28; CDR3aa: ASSSPRTGDYEQY
abundance: .; v_gene: TRBV11-3; CDR3aa: ASSFGGRNTGELF
abundance: few; v_gene: TRBV30; CDR3aa: AWARRANYGYT
abundance: .; v_gene: TRBV15; CDR3aa: ATARDVRTDTQY
abundance: .; v_gene: TRBV29-1; CDR3aa: SVGGGTAEEVRKLAYGYT
abundance: .; v_gene: TRBV5-1; CDR3aa: ASSLSGASYEQY
abundance: few; v_gene: TRBV6-4; CDR3aa: ASSDGRAVFNEKLF
abundance: few; v_gene: TRBV28; CDR3aa: ASSSFYGYT